Listed here are 18 T cell receptor beta chains from one sample, sequenced in a study of T cell changes during pregnancy in multiple sclerosis (dated by TCRdb to between 2018 and 2020). The method was the immunoSEQ multiplex PCR assay. TCRdb mirrors the immuneACCESS table, restricted to in-frame sequences. Some clones are absent from its copies; in checked studies, under half trace to an unresolved V gene, and the reason for the others is unknown. The sample data list approximately 13,000 clones, and over 85% of these were observed just once. Approximately 2.6% of the sample lies in the top ten. The material sequenced was peripheral blood, taken in the second trimester of pregnancy. The receptors were gathered from a female donor in good health, enrolled as a control in a pregnancy study.

The genes are TRBV6-7 and TRBJ2-5; 8 bases line up with TRBD2. TRBV6-7 falls under the ORF class, with uncertain function. CDR3 length equals 13 residues. V lost 9 bases to trimming and J lost 5 bases; unmatched junction nucleotides: 8. DNA of the CDR3: TGTGCCAGACCGGGACTAGTATCGGAGACCCAGTACTTC. It translates to CARPGLVSETQYF.

The V and J genes are TRBV11-2 and TRBJ2-7; D possibly corresponds to TRBD1 (6 bases). The germline V and J ends were trimmed by 0 bases and 5 bases, with 17 bases remaining between them. CDR1 and CDR2 (germline): SGHAT, FQNNGV. The CDR3 extends over 16 amino acids. CDR3 coding DNA: TGTGCCAGCAGCTTAGATCTCGCAGGGGATGGCCACGAGCAGTACTTC. Residues: CASSLDLAGDGHEQYF.

The V gene is TRBV12-5, the J gene TRBJ2-3, with 12 nucleotides matching TRBD2. The CDR3 is made up of 15 amino acids. Germline CDR1 LGHNT, CDR2 FRNRAP. The junction had 4 bases not matched to a gene; V was cut back by 5 bases and J by 4 bases. The CDR3 is CASGLAGGHPDTQYF. In DNA, the CDR3 is TGTGCTAGTGGTCTAGCGGGGGGGCATCCAGATACGCAGTATTTT.

The rearrangement joins TRBV5-1 to TRBJ2-2, with D possibly matching TRBD1 (5 bases). The CDR3 is made up of 15 amino acids. V dropped 2 bases and J dropped 0 bases, with 8 bases sitting between them. Germline V lookup: CDR1 SGHRS, CDR2 YFSETQ. The CDR3 nucleotides read TGCGCCAGCAGCTTTGACAGAGCGAACACCGGGGAGCTGTTTTTT. This codes for CASSFDRANTGELFF.

The genes are TRBV5-1 and TRBJ2-1; D is possibly TRBD1 (6 bases). V dropped 4 bases and J dropped 1 base, with 15 bases sitting between them. CDR3 length: 16 amino acids. The V gene's germline CDR1 is SGHRS and CDR2 YFSETQ. CDR3 region: CASSQTGTLSYNEQFF. The CDR3 DNA sequence: TGCGCCAGCAGCCAGACCGGGACACTATCCTACAATGAGCAGTTCTTC.

The J gene is TRBJ2-2, the V gene TRBV10-3; D is undetermined. The CDR3 contains 15 residues. Germline V gives CDR1 ENHRY, CDR2 SYGVKD. With 11 bases removed from V and 0 bases from J, the gap between germline ends came to 16 bases. The CDR3 nucleotides are TGTGCCCCCCCTTTATGTGGCTCGAACACCGGGGAGCTGTTTTTT. Its translation: CAPPLCGSNTGELFF.

The V and J genes are TRBV28 and TRBJ2-2, with D possibly TRBD2 on 6 matching bases. The CDR3 runs to 13 residues. The germline V gene has CDR1 MDHEN and CDR2 SYDVKM. V lost 7 bases, J lost 7 bases, and 13 bases lay in between. CDR3 coding DNA: TGTGCCAGCAAGGACTACGGGTACGGGGAGCTGTTTTTT. Translated, it gives CASKDYGYGELFF. Together with reference TRBV28 and TRBJ2-2, the CDR3 gives the full variable domain: DVKVTQSSRYLVKRTGEKVFLECVQDMDHENMFWYRQDPGLGLRLIYFSYDVKMKEKGDIPEGYSVSREKKERFSLILESASTNQTSMYLCASKDYGYGELFFGEGSRLTVL.

The chain carries TRBV5-1 and TRBJ2-7, with TRBD1 matching 10 bases. Trimming took 0 bases from V and 5 from J; bases not matched to a gene: 5. The germline CDR1 and CDR2 sequences are SGHRS and YFSETQ. The CDR3 has 15 amino acids. The CDR3 sequence is CASSLAGTGVNEQYF. In DNA form, the CDR3 reads TGCGCCAGCAGCTTGGCCGGGACAGGGGTCAACGAGCAGTACTTC.

The chain joins TRBV5-5 to TRBJ2-1; 7 nucleotides match TRBD2. Looked up from germline, CDR1 is SGHKS and CDR2 is YYEKEE (reference sequence). Unmatched junction bases numbered 4, after V lost 0 bases and J lost 7 bases. CDR3 length: 14 amino acids. The CDR3 reads CASSLVGRSNEQFF. The CDR3, as DNA: TGTGCCAGCAGCTTGGTCGGGAGGTCAAATGAGCAGTTCTTC.

The chain has TRBV19 and TRBJ1-1, with D perhaps matching TRBD1 (5 bases). This CDR3 comprises 13 residues. With 3 bases removed from V and 1 base from J, the gap between germline ends came to 6 bases. Germline CDR1 is LNHDA and CDR2 is SQIVND (reference sequence). CDR3 amino acids: CASSIGQNTEAFF. For the CDR3, the DNA is TGTGCCAGTAGTATCGGACAGAACACTGAAGCTTTCTTT. The whole variable domain, filled in from reference TRBV19 and TRBJ1-1, reads DGGITQSPKYLFRKEGQNVTLSCEQNLNHDAMYWYRQDPGQGLRLIYYSQIVNDFQKGDIAEGYSVSREKKESFPLTVTSAQKNPTAFYLCASSIGQNTEAFFGQGTRLTVV.

This chain uses TRBV10-3 with TRBJ2-1, with 7 bases aligning to TRBD1. Germline trimming cut 5 bases from V and 9 bases from J; bases unmatched to any gene: 7. This CDR3 spans 13 amino acids. Per the germline V gene, CDR1 is ENHRY and CDR2 is SYGVKD. The CDR3 loop is CAISPTGHGEQFF. For the CDR3, the DNA is TGTGCCATCAGTCCGACAGGGCATGGTGAGCAGTTCTTC.

This clone was recorded a few times. The rearrangement links TRBV21-1 to TRBJ1-5. TRBV21-1 is noted as a pseudogene. The CDR3 runs 16 residues. CDR3 loop: CASRSELHWHHQPQHF. The CDR3 DNA follows: TGTGCCAGCAGGAGTGAACTACATTGGCATCATCAGCCCCAGCATTTT.

The J gene is TRBJ2-7, the V gene TRBV19; D is possibly TRBD2 (5 bases). V was cut by 2 bases and J by 3 bases, with 8 bases left in between. This CDR3 has 13 residues. The germline V gene has CDR1 LNHDA and CDR2 SQIVND (reference sequence). The CDR3: CASSIRENYEQYF. The CDR3 DNA follows: TGTGCCAGTAGTATAAGGGAGAACTACGAGCAGTACTTC.

The CDR3 protein is CASSDSREPYEQYF. CDR3 in DNA: TGTGCCAGCAGTGATTCCCGCGAACCCTACGAGCAGTACTTC. The chain recombines TRBV6-1 with TRBJ2-7; no clear D gene. Germline loops: CDR1 MNHNS, CDR2 SASEGT. The CDR3 runs 14 residues. V lost 3 bases and J 2 bases, leaving 11 bases between the germline ends.

The V gene is TRBV7-8, the J gene TRBJ2-6; 7 bases are shared with TRBD2. Germline CDR1 SGHVS, CDR2 FQNEAQ. CDR3 length: 17 residues. Trimming at V came to 5 bases and at J to 4 bases, leaving 11 bases not matched to a gene. The CDR3 region is CASSDLWGGLGANVLTF. CDR3 in DNA: TGTGCCAGCAGCGATCTCTGGGGAGGGCTCGGGGCCAACGTCCTGACTTTC.

V is TRBV27 and J is TRBJ1-1, with D possibly TRBD1 on 5 matching bases. Germline V gene data show CDR1 as MNHEY and CDR2 as SMNVEV (reference sequence). V lost 5 bases to trimming and J lost 1 base, with 14 bases between them. The length of the CDR3 is 15 residues. CDR3 sequence reads: CASSRPDTANTEAFF. The CDR3, as DNA: TGTGCCAGCAGTCGGCCGGACACCGCGAACACTGAAGCTTTCTTT.

The rearrangement links TRBV5-5 to TRBJ2-7, with 7 bases matching TRBD1. The germline gives CDR1 SGHKS, CDR2 YYEKEE (reference sequence). The CDR3 length is 16 residues. J lost 1 base, V lost 4 bases, and 11 bases had no gene match. The CDR3 region is CASSIPTTGRSYEQYF. In nucleotides, the CDR3 is TGTGCCAGCAGCATACCGACGACAGGGCGATCCTACGAGCAGTACTTC.

The CDR3 spells CASSKPKREAGAYNEQFF. CDR3 in DNA: TGTGCCAGTAGTAAGCCCAAGCGGGAGGCGGGCGCCTACAATGAGCAGTTCTTC. The rearrangement joins TRBV19 to TRBJ2-1; 9 nucleotides agree with TRBD2. Germline CDR1 is LNHDA and CDR2 is SQIVND (reference sequence). V lost 4 bases, J lost 2 bases, and 12 bases stayed unmatched. This CDR3 spans 18 amino acids.